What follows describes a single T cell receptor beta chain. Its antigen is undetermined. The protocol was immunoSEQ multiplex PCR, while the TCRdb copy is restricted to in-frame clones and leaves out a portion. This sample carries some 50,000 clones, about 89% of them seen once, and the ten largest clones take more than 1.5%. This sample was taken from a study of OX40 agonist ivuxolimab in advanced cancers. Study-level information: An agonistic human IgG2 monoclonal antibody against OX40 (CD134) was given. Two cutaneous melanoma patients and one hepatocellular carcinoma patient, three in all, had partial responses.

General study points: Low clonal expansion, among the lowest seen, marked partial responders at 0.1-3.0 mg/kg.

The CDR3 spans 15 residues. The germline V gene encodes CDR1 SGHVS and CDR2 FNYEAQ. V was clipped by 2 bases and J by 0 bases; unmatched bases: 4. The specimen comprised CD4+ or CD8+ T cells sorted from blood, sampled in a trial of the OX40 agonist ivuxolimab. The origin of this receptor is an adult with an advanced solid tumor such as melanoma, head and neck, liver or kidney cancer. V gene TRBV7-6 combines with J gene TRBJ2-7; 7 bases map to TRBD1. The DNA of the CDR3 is TGTGCCAGCAGCTTAACCGGGACAGTCTCCTACGAGCAGTACTTC. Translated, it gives CASSLTGTVSYEQYF.